This T cell receptor (beta chain) stems from a study of control samples from healthy donors and cancer patients. Germline CDR1 MGHRA, CDR2 YSYEKL. V lost 3 bases and J lost 9; bases outside the gene matches: 16. This CDR3 has 18 amino acids. Profiling relied on immunoSEQ multiplex PCR, and the TCRdb table lists in-frame clones only, not all of them. The sample comprises about 220,000 clones, 90% to 95% of which are singletons, and about 1.6% rests with the top ten. This TCR was recovered from a man aged 50 or older in good health. Specimen: blood. V is TRBV4-1 and J is TRBJ2-1, with TRBD2 matching 11 bases. CDR3 coding DNA: TGCGCCAGCAGCCATGGAGTTGCTAGCGGGGGGTCCAGGGTTGAGCAGTTCTTC. This gives the protein CASSHGVASGGSRVEQFF.